The clone carrying this T cell receptor beta chain was seen at least ten times. The CDR3 has 15 residues. Trimming took off 5 bases at V and 4 bases at J, with 18 bases between the two ends. CDR1 and CDR2 from the germline V gene are DFQATT and SNEGSKA (reference sequence). cDNA synthesis used a TRAV/TRBV-specific primer set for both chains. Using a constant-region primer together with a V-primer adapter, TCRs were subjected to around 20 PCR cycles of amplification. TCRdb itself ran the reads through MiXCR, one entry per CDR3 protein. This sample carries roughly 56,000 distinct CDR3 sequences, about a quarter of them seen once, and the ten largest clones take approximately 6.7%. These data belong to a study of low-dose radiotherapy and immunotherapy resistance in tumors. Study summary: Cohort 1 was treated with 0.5 Gy per fraction at 2-week intervals, amounting to 6.5 Gy overall. Ipilimumab 1 mg/kg every six weeks, together with nivolumab 240 mg every two weeks, was given intravenously to patients.

Stated time point: after trial treatment. Treatment here: LDRT plus nivolumab, ipilimumab, low-dose cyclophosphamide and aspirin (RACIN trial). Advanced solid tumors without tumor-infiltrating lymphocytes were required for inclusion. The clonotype was recovered from a male donor with prostate cancer. V is TRBV20-1 and J is TRBJ2-1; tentatively, D is TRBD2 (5 bases). The material was PBMCs, obtained after low-dose radiotherapy plus immunotherapy. The CDR3 nucleotides are TGCAGTGCTGTATACGGGATTCCAGTTTACAATGAGCAGTTCTTC. Protein product: CSAVYGIPVYNEQFF.